This TCR beta chain was recovered during a study of blood T cell repertoires in COVID-19. As for the study in general: Nucleic acid was either cDNA or gDNA, and it came from T cells, B-cell-depleted T cells, or PBMCs.

Source study methods: Amplification with reference gene primers provided the estimates of nucleated cell counts. The protocol was immunoSEQ multiplex PCR, while the TCRdb copy is restricted to in-frame clones and leaves out a portion. V, J and clone size reflect that table, while D and trimming were determined from the DNA. This table holds around 200,000 clones, around 83% found once. The V gene's germline CDR1 is SGHTA and CDR2 FQGNSA. CDR3 length equals 14 residues. Trimming took 3 bases from V and 3 from J, leaving 12 bases between them. J is TRBJ2-7 and V is TRBV7-2; perhaps TRBD2 as D (6 bases). The source of this sequence is a woman of 80 years or more with acute or convalescent COVID-19. The sequenced material came from peripheral blood. CDR3 coding DNA: TGTGCCAGCAGCTTGATTGGCGGGAACTACGAGCAGTACTTC. This translates into CASSLIGGNYEQYF.